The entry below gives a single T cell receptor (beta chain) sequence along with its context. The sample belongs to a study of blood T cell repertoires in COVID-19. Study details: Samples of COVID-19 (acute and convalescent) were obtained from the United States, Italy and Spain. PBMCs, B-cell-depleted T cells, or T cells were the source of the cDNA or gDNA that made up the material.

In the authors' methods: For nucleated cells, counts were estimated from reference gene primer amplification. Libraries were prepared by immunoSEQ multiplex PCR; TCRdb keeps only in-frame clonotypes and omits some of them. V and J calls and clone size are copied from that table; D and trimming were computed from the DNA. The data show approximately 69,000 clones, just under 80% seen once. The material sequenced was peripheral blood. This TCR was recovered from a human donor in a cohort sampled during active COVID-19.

The CDR3 reads CSCLGGSEAFF. The CDR3, as DNA: TGCAGCTGTCTCGGCGGCTCTGAAGCTTTCTTT. This rearrangement joins TRBV20-1 to TRBJ1-1; D remains ambiguous. The CDR3 extends over 11 amino acids. The germline V gene encodes CDR1 DFQATT and CDR2 SNEGSKA (reference sequence).